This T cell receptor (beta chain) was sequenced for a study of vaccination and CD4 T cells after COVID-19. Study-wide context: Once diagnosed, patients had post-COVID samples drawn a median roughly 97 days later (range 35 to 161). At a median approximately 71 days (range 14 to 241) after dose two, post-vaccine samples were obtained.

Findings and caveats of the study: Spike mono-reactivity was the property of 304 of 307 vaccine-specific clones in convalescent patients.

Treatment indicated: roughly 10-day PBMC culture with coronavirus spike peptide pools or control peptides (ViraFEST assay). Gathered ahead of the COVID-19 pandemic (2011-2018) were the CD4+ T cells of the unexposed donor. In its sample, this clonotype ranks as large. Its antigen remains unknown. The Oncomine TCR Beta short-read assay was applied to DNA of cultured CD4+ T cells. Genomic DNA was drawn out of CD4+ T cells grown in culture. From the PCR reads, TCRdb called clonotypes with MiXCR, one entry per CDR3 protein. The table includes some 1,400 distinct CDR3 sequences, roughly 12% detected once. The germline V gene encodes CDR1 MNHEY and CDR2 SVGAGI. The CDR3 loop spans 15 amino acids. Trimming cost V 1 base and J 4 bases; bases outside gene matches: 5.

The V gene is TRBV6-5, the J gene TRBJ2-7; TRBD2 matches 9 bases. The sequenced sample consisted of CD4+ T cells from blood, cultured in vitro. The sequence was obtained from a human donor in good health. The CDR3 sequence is CASSYFPAGGYEQYF. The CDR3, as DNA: TGTGCCAGCAGTTACTTCCCAGCGGGGGGTTACGAGCAGTACTTC.